Included here is one T cell receptor beta chain sequence, with context. The germline V and J ends were trimmed by 0 bases and 5 bases, with 11 bases remaining between them. CDR1 SGDLS and CDR2 YYNGEE come from the germline V gene. The CDR3 runs 14 residues. Generated by immunoSEQ multiplex PCR, the TCRdb table keeps only in-frame clones and is missing some. The table records around 180,000 clones, roughly 92% of them present only once. This sample stems from a study of T cell responses to AZD1222 COVID-19 vaccine. The J gene is TRBJ2-5, the V gene TRBV9; a weak D match, TRBD2 (5 bases). Sequences were derived from peripheral blood, sampled on day 0 of AZD1222 vaccination. This TCR came from an adult in good health. CDR3 sequence reads: CASSVGGLRETQYF. The DNA for the CDR3 is TGTGCCAGCAGCGTAGGAGGGTTGCGGGAGACCCAGTACTTC.